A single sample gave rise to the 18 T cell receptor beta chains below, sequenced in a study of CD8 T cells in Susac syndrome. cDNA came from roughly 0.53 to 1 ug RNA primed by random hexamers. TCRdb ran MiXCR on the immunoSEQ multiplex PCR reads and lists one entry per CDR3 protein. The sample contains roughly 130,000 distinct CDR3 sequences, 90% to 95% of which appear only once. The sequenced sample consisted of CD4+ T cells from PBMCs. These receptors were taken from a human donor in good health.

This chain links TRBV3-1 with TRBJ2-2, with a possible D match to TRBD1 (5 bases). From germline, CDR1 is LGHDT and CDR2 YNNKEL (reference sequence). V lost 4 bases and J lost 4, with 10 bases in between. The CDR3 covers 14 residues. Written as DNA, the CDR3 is TGTGCCAGCAGCCGACAGCTTCTCACCGGGGAGCTGTTTTTT. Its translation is CASSRQLLTGELFF.

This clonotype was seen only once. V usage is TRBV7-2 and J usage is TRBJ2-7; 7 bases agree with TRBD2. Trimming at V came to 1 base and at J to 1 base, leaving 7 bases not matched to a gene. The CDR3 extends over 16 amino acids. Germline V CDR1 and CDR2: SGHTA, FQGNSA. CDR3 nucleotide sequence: TGTGCCAGCAGCTTAGGGCCGACTAGCCGTTCCTACGAGCAGTACTTC. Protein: CASSLGPTSRSYEQYF.

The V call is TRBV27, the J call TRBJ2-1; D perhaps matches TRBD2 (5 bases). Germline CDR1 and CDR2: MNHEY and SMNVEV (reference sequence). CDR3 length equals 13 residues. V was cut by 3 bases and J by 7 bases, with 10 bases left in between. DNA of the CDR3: TGTGCCAGCAGTTTTCGAGGGTTTAATGAGCAGTTCTTC. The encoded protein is CASSFRGFNEQFF.

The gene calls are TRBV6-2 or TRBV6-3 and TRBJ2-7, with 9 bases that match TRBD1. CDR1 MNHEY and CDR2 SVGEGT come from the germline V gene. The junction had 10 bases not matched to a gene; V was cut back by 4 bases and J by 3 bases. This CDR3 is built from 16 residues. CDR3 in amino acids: CASSSHRDRVLYEQYF. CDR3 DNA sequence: TGTGCCAGCAGTTCTCACCGGGACAGGGTTCTCTACGAGCAGTACTTC.

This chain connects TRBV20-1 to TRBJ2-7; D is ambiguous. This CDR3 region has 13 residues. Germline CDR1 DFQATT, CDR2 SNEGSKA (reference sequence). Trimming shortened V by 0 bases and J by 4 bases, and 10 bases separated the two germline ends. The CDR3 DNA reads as TGCAGTGCTAGAGATGCAAATCGGTACGAGCAGTACTTC. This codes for CSARDANRYEQYF.

The CDR3 bases are TGTGCCAGCACCTTCGGGAGGGAGACCCAGTACTTC. This sequence encodes CASTFGRETQYF. The V gene is TRBV5-6, the J gene TRBJ2-5; the match to TRBD2 covers 7 bases. The length of the CDR3 is 12 residues. With 6 bases clipped from V and 5 bases from J, the junction kept 4 bases outside the gene matches. Germline lookup yields CDR1 SGHDT and CDR2 YYEEEE.

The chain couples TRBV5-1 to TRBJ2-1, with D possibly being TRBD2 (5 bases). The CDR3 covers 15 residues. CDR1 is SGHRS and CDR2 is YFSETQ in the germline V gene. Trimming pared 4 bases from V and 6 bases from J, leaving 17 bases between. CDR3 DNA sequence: TGCGCCAGCAGCCCTGACATTTTACGGGGCAATGAGCAGTTCTTC. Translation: CASSPDILRGNEQFF.

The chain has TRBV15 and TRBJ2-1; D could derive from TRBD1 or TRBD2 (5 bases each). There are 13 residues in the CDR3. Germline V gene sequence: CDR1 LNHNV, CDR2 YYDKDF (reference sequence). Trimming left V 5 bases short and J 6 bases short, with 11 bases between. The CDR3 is CATSWDPFNEQFF. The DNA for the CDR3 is TGTGCCACCAGCTGGGACCCCTTCAATGAGCAGTTCTTC.

The CDR3 nucleotides are TGTGCCAGCAGCTTAATGGCCGCAGATACGCAGTATTTT. Translating gives CASSLMAADTQYF. The J gene is TRBJ2-3, the V gene TRBV7-2; D unresolved. Trimming took 2 bases from V and 4 from J, leaving 7 bases between them. Germline-derived CDR1 and CDR2 are SGHTA and FQGNSA. The CDR3 is 13 amino acids.

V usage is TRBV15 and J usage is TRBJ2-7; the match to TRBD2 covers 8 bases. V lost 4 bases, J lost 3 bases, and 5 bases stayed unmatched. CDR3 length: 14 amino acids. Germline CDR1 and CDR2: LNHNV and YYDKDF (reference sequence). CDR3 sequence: CATSTGSGGYEQYF. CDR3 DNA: TGTGCCACCAGCACCGGGAGCGGGGGCTACGAGCAGTACTTC.

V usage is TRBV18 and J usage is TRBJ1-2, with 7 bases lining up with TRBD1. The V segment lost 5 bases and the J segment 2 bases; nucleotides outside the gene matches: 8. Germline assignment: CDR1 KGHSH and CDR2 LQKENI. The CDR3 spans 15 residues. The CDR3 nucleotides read TGTGCCAGCTCAGAATCACCGACAGGGAACTATGGCTACACCTTC. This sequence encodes CASSESPTGNYGYTF.

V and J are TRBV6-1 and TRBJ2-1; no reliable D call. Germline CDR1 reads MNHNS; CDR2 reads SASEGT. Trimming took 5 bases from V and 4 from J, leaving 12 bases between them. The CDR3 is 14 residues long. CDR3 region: CASSTKSSYNEQFF. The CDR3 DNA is TGTGCCAGCAGTACAAAGTCTAGTTACAATGAGCAGTTCTTC.

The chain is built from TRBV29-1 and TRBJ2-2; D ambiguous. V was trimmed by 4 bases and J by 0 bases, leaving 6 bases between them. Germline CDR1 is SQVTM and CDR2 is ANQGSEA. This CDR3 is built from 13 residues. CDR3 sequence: CSVGVANTGELFF. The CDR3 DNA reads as TGCAGCGTTGGAGTCGCGAACACCGGGGAGCTGTTTTTT.

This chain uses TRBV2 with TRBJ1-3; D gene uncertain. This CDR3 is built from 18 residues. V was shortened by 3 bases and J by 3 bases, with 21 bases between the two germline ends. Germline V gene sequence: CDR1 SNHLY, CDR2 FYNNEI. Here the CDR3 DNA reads TGTGCCAGCAGTGACATAGGTCCCCATCTTCCGCGTGGAAACACCATATATTTT. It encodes CASSDIGPHLPRGNTIYF.

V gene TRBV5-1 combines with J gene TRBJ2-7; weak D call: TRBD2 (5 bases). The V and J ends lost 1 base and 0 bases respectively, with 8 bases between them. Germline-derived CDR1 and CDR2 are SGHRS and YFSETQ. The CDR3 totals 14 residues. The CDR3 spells CASSLSGISYEQYF. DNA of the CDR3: TGCGCCAGCAGCTTGTCCGGGATCTCCTACGAGCAGTACTTC.

DNA for the CDR3: TGCAGTGCTAGAGATTGGCGGGTGGCGGAGACCCAGTACTTC. Protein sequence: CSARDWRVAETQYF. V gene TRBV20-1 combines with J gene TRBJ2-5; TRBD2 is a possible D gene (5 bases). V lost 0 bases to trimming and J lost 5 bases, with 13 bases between them. Germline CDR1 and CDR2: DFQATT and SNEGSKA (reference sequence). The CDR3 extends over 14 amino acids.

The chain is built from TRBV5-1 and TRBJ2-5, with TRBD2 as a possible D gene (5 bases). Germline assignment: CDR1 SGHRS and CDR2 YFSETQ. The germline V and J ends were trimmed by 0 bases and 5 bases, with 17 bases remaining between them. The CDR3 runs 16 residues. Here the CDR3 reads CASSLAGTQLGETQYF. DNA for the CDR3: TGCGCCAGCAGCTTGGCCGGAACCCAACTAGGGGAGACCCAGTACTTC. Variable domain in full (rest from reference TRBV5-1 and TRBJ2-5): KAGVTQTPRYLIKTRGQQVTLSCSPISGHRSVSWYQQTPGQGLQFLFEYFSETQRNKGNFPGRFSGRQFSNSRSEMNVSTLELGDSALYLCASSLAGTQLGETQYFGPGTRLLVL.

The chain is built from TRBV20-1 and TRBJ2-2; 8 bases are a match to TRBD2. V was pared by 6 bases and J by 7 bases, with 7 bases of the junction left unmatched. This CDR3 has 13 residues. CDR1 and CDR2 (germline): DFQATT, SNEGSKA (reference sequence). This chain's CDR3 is CSAQAGVHGELFF. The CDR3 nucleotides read TGCAGTGCACAAGCGGGAGTTCACGGGGAGCTGTTTTTT.